This T cell receptor beta chain was profiled in a study of CD8 T cells in ankylosing spondylitis. Whole-study results and caveats: Earlier reports found some motif variants in synovial fluid and blood in reactive arthritis.

Via MiXCR, TCRdb re-called the 5' RACE reads, giving one row per CDR3 protein. The sample yields 130,000 or so distinct CDR3 sequences, over 6% seen once. CDR3 length: 17 amino acids. The V gene end was trimmed by 3 bases and the J gene end by 6 bases; junction bases not matched to a gene: 10. The germline V gene has CDR1 MNHEY and CDR2 SVGAGI. To note about this clonotype: Antigen: not known.

The chain joins TRBV6-5 to TRBJ2-3; 12 nucleotides line up with TRBD2. This sequence originates from a male donor with ankylosing spondylitis or in good health (not recorded which). The material sequenced was blood, either unsorted or a sorted T cell fraction (not recorded which). CDR3 DNA sequence: TGTGCCAGCAGTTATCGGCGACTAGCGGGAGATTCGGATACGCAGTATTTT. Encoded protein: CASSYRRLAGDSDTQYF.